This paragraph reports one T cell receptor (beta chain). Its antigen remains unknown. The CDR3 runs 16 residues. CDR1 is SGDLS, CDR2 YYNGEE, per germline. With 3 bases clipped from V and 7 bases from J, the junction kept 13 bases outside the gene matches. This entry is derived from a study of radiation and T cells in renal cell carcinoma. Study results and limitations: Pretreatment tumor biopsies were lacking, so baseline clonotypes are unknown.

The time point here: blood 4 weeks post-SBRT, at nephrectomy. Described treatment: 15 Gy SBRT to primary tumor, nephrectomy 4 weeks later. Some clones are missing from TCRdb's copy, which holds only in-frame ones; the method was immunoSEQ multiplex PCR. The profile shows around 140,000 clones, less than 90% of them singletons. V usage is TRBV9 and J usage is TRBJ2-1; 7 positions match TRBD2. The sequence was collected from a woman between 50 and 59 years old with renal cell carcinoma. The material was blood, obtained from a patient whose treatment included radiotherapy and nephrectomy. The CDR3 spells CASSAPLGTIGNEQFF. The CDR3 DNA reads TGTGCCAGCAGCGCCCCCCTGGGGACTATTGGAAATGAGCAGTTCTTC.